These 32 T cell receptor beta chains were all obtained from the same sample, sequenced in a study of immune evolution from preneoplasia to lung adenocarcinoma. Some clones are missing from TCRdb's copy, which holds only in-frame ones; the method was immunoSEQ multiplex PCR. The sample lists about 41,000 clones, 65% to 80% seen once, with approximately 4.8% in the top ten. Sequenced sample: FFPE invasive lung adenocarcinoma tissue. The receptors stem from a person in their 60s with lung adenocarcinoma.

V usage is TRBV7-9 and J usage is TRBJ2-1, with 8 bases identical to TRBD2. The CDR3 is 15 residues long. V shed 4 bases and J 5 bases; nucleotides not matched to a gene: 7. CDR1 SEHNR and CDR2 FQNEAQ come from the germline V gene (reference sequence). Written as DNA, the CDR3 is TGTGCCAGCAGCTCCCGGACTAGCCGACACAATGAGCAGTTCTTC. Protein: CASSSRTSRHNEQFF.

The genes are TRBV11-3 and TRBJ1-1; D may be TRBD1 (5 bases). Trimming pared 5 bases from V and 2 bases from J, leaving 12 bases between. Germline assignment: CDR1 SGHNT and CDR2 YENEEA. The CDR3 contains 14 residues. The CDR3 DNA reads as TGTGCCAGCAGCCCCGGGGGGATAAACACTGAAGCTTTCTTT. Protein sequence: CASSPGGINTEAFF.

J is TRBJ2-1 and V is TRBV30; 13 nucleotides align to TRBD2. From germline, CDR1 is GTSNPN and CDR2 SVGIG (reference sequence). The CDR3 is made up of 20 amino acids. Trimming took 2 bases from V and 1 from J; bases not matched to a gene: 14. The CDR3 is CAWSKGTSGTSFLSYNEQFF. In nucleotides, the CDR3 is TGTGCCTGGAGTAAAGGGACTAGCGGGACCTCATTCCTTTCCTACAATGAGCAGTTCTTC.

V gene TRBV5-6 combines with J gene TRBJ2-5, with a weak D call TRBD2 (6 bases). Per the germline V gene, CDR1 is SGHDT and CDR2 is YYEEEE. Trimming took 2 bases from V and 9 from J, leaving 17 bases between them. CDR3 length equals 14 residues. The CDR3 reads CASSFGGTVMAQYF. As DNA, the CDR3 is TGTGCCAGCAGCTTTGGGGGGACCGTAATGGCCCAGTACTTC.

The chain recombines TRBV5-4 with TRBJ2-3; tentative D call: TRBD2 (6 bases). CDR1 SGHNT and CDR2 YYREEE come from the germline V gene (reference sequence). The germline V and J ends were trimmed by 1 base and 4 bases, with 22 bases remaining between them. The CDR3 extends over 18 amino acids. DNA for the CDR3: TGTGCCAGCAGCTTGTTTGCGGGCCCGCTAGCGCGTTCAGATACGCAGTATTTT. Translating gives CASSLFAGPLARSDTQYF. The full variable domain, with the rest looked up from reference TRBV5-4 and TRBJ2-3, is ETGVTQSPTHLIKTRGQQVTLRCSSQSGHNTVSWYQQALGQGPQFIFQYYREEENGRGNFPPRFSGLQFPNYSSELNVNALELDDSALYLCASSLFAGPLARSDTQYFGPGTRLTVL.

The chain combines TRBV7-9 with TRBJ2-5; no definite D call. Germline assignment: CDR1 SEHNR and CDR2 FQNEAQ (reference sequence). V lost 4 bases, J lost 5 bases, and 8 bases lay in between. The CDR3 is 12 amino acids. CDR3 loop: CASSSLAETQYF. The CDR3 bases are TGTGCCAGCAGCTCCCTGGCGGAGACCCAGTACTTC.

The chain employs TRBV6-5 and TRBJ2-7, with 7 bases matching TRBD1. The CDR3 loop spans 14 amino acids. J was trimmed by 3 bases and V by 2 bases; bases with no gene match: 4. Looked up from germline, CDR1 is MNHEY and CDR2 is SVGAGI. The CDR3 spells CASSYAGGVYEQYF. The CDR3 bases are TGTGCCAGCAGTTACGCAGGGGGAGTCTACGAGCAGTACTTC.

The chain recombines TRBV7-3 with TRBJ2-3; D not certain. The germline gives CDR1 SGHTA, CDR2 FQGTGA. Trimming removed 4 bases at V and 0 bases at J, with 14 bases between. This CDR3 has 16 residues. CDR3 amino acids: CASSSSSQDSTDTQYF. CDR3 coding DNA: TGTGCCAGCAGCTCTTCGTCCCAAGACAGCACAGATACGCAGTATTTT.

This chain links TRBV28 with TRBJ2-1, with 8 bases lining up with TRBD1. J was trimmed by 5 bases and V by 0 bases; bases with no gene match: 3. The length of the CDR3 is 15 residues. Germline assignment: CDR1 MDHEN and CDR2 SYDVKM. The CDR3 DNA follows: TGTGCCAGCAGTTTATGGACAGGGGCGAACAATGAGCAGTTCTTC. It encodes CASSLWTGANNEQFF.

The chain recombines TRBV29-1 with TRBJ2-2, with D perhaps TRBD1 (6 bases). CDR1 and CDR2 (germline): SQVTM, ANQGSEA. The CDR3 length is 13 residues. Trimming removed 7 bases from V and 2 bases from J, with 11 bases in between. Written as DNA, the CDR3 is TGCAGCGCGTCGGACAGAAACACCGGGGAGCTGTTTTTT. This codes for CSASDRNTGELFF.

The chain combines TRBV7-2 with TRBJ2-2; D possibly corresponds to TRBD2 (6 bases). CDR3 length equals 13 residues. V gave up 5 bases and J gave up 4 bases, with 8 bases separating them. Looked up from germline, CDR1 is SGHTA and CDR2 is FQGNSA. As DNA, the CDR3 is TGTGCCAGCAGCCCTAGCGTCACCGGGGAGCTGTTTTTT. Its translation: CASSPSVTGELFF.

This chain connects TRBV4-2 to TRBJ1-1; D gene ambiguous. Trimming pared 0 bases from V and 5 bases from J, leaving 10 bases between. CDR1 and CDR2 from the germline V gene are LGHNA and YNFKEQ. This CDR3 comprises 14 residues. This CDR3 is CASSQDFTDTEAFF. DNA for the CDR3: TGTGCCAGCAGCCAAGATTTCACGGATACTGAAGCTTTCTTT.

The rearrangement links TRBV6-1 to TRBJ2-1, with no clear D. The CDR3 length is 13 residues. Germline V CDR1 and CDR2: MNHNS, SASEGT. Trimming cost V 2 bases and J 7 bases, with 9 bases left between them. CDR3 sequence: CASSEKDENEQFF. In DNA, the CDR3 is TGTGCCAGCAGTGAAAAGGATGAGAATGAGCAGTTCTTC.

The chain joins TRBV6-1 to TRBJ2-1; 14 positions agree with TRBD2. CDR1 is MNHNS, CDR2 SASEGT, per germline. The CDR3 consists of 18 residues. The trim removed 1 base at V and 11 bases at J, leaving 13 bases unmatched. The CDR3 region has the DNA TGTGCCAGCAGTGAAGGGGGGATTGGACTAGCGGGAGGTGATAAGCAGTTCTTC. Its translation: CASSEGGIGLAGGDKQFF.

The chain combines TRBV2 with TRBJ2-2, with no clear D. Trimming took off 7 bases at V and 3 bases at J, with 9 bases between the two ends. This CDR3 contains 13 residues. Germline CDR1 is SNHLY and CDR2 is FYNNEI. CDR3 sequence: CASKELHTGELFF. As DNA, the CDR3 is TGTGCCAGCAAGGAGTTGCACACCGGGGAGCTGTTTTTT. The full variable domain, its missing parts supplied by reference TRBV2 and TRBJ2-2, is EPEVTQTPSHQVTQMGQEVILRCVPISNHLYFYWYRQILGQKVEFLVSFYNNEISEKSEIFDDQFSVERPDGSNFTLKIRSTKLEDSAMYFCASKELHTGELFFGEGSRLTVL.

This chain links TRBV7-2 with TRBJ1-4; 10 positions agree with TRBD1. The CDR3 runs to 15 residues. The ends lost 5 bases at V and 10 bases at J; junction bases unmatched: 10. Looked up from germline, CDR1 is SGHTA and CDR2 is FQGNSA. This chain's CDR3 is CASSPRDRGIGKLFF. Here the CDR3 DNA reads TGTGCCAGCAGCCCCCGGGACAGGGGAATCGGAAAACTGTTTTTT.

There are a few counts of this clone. This chain links TRBV5-1 with TRBJ2-5; a possible D gene is TRBD1 (8 bases). Trimming took 3 bases from V and 5 from J, leaving 20 bases between them. CDR3 length: 16 amino acids. CDR1 is SGHRS, CDR2 YFSETQ, per germline. CDR3 bases: TGCGCCAGCAGCTCCACAACCACAGGGGGAGGGGAGACCCAGTACTTC. Residues: CASSSTTTGGGETQYF.

The gene calls are TRBV28 and TRBJ2-1; D is uncertain. The CDR3 is made up of 15 amino acids. The germline V gene has CDR1 MDHEN and CDR2 SYDVKM. Trimming left V 7 bases short and J 1 base short, with 14 bases between. DNA of the CDR3: TGTGCCAGCATCCACGAAGGGCTGTCCTACAATGAGCAGTTCTTC. This sequence encodes CASIHEGLSYNEQFF.

CDR3 nucleotides: TGTGCTAGTAAAGGGACAGCGCAATACGAGCAGTACTTC. It translates to CASKGTAQYEQYF. The chain recombines TRBV11-2 with TRBJ2-7, with TRBD1 matching over 7 bases. The germline V gene encodes CDR1 SGHAT and CDR2 FQNNGV. The CDR3 runs 13 residues.

The rearrangement joins TRBV4-1 to TRBJ2-7; D call uncertain. The V end lost 1 base, the J end lost 5 bases, and 15 bases lay between the germline ends. CDR1 MGHRA and CDR2 YSYEKL come from the germline V gene. This CDR3 is built from 15 residues. CDR3 amino acids: CASSQAPPLINEQYF. DNA of the CDR3: TGCGCCAGCAGCCAAGCCCCACCATTGATCAACGAGCAGTACTTC.

The V and J genes are TRBV9 and TRBJ2-7; D uncertain. Trimming pared 2 bases from V and 5 bases from J, leaving 11 bases between. CDR3 length: 13 residues. Germline CDR1 reads SGDLS; CDR2 reads YYNGEE. This chain's CDR3 is CASSVGSLDEQYF. The CDR3 coding sequence is TGTGCCAGCAGCGTCGGAAGTCTGGACGAGCAGTACTTC.

V is TRBV7-6 and J is TRBJ2-2; D perhaps matches TRBD1 (6 bases). Trimming pared 5 bases from V and 7 bases from J, leaving 20 bases between. CDR3 length: 16 residues. The germline gives CDR1 SGHVS, CDR2 FNYEAQ. The CDR3 region has the DNA TGTGCCAGCAGCCCCCCCCAGGGGTTAATGGTCGGGGAGCTGTTTTTT. This translates into CASSPPQGLMVGELFF.

The CDR3 DNA reads as TGTGCCAGCAGCTATGATACGCAGTATTTT. It translates to CASSYDTQYF. The chain is built from TRBV25-1 and TRBJ2-3; D not certain. V lost 6 bases, J lost 6 bases, and 4 bases lay in between. This CDR3 comprises 10 residues. Germline V lookup: CDR1 MGHDK, CDR2 SYGVNS.

The rearrangement uses TRBV15 and TRBJ1-4, with D perhaps TRBD1 (6 bases). The CDR3 is made up of 17 amino acids. CDR1 is LNHNV and CDR2 is YYDKDF in the germline V gene (reference sequence). V lost 1 base and J lost 5, with 17 bases in between. The CDR3 nucleotides read TGTGCCACCAGCAGAGGGGGTTTCGGGGGCCCCAATGAAAAACTGTTTTTT. It translates to CATSRGGFGGPNEKLFF.

This sequence joins TRBV28 and TRBJ1-4; D unresolved. The CDR3 runs 12 residues. The germline CDR1 and CDR2 sequences are MDHEN and SYDVKM. Trimming pared 6 bases from V and 7 bases from J, leaving 9 bases between. The CDR3 sequence is CASRRVGEKLFF. CDR3 sequence (DNA): TGTGCCAGCAGAAGGGTGGGTGAAAAACTGTTTTTT. The variable domain in full, with the rest retrieved from reference TRBV28 and TRBJ1-4, is DVKVTQSSRYLVKRTGEKVFLECVQDMDHENMFWYRQDPGLGLRLIYFSYDVKMKEKGDIPEGYSVSREKKERFSLILESASTNQTSMYLCASRRVGEKLFFGSGTQLSVL.

This chain connects TRBV19 to TRBJ2-6, with no clear D. The CDR3 is 14 amino acids. Germline CDR1 is LNHDA and CDR2 is SQIVND (reference sequence). V shed 1 base and J shed 4 bases, with 5 bases lying between them. CDR3 sequence reads: CASSIVGGANVLTF. DNA of the CDR3: TGTGCCAGTAGTATAGTCGGGGGGGCCAACGTCCTGACTTTC.

The V gene is TRBV5-4, the J gene TRBJ2-5; TRBD1 might be the D (5 bases). Germline V gene data show CDR1 as SGHNT and CDR2 as YYREEE (reference sequence). Trimming left V 5 bases short and J 2 bases short, with 16 bases between. This CDR3 has 15 amino acids. CDR3 region: CASRNAPGIQETQYF. DNA for the CDR3: TGTGCCAGCAGGAACGCCCCAGGGATTCAAGAGACCCAGTACTTC.

The V and J genes are TRBV18 and TRBJ2-1; TRBD2 matches 7 bases. V dropped 4 bases and J dropped 1; count of bases not matched to a gene: 16. The CDR3 totals 19 residues. The V gene's germline CDR1 is KGHSH and CDR2 LQKENI. The CDR3 here is CASSQGGRARFSSYNEQFF. The CDR3 nucleotides read TGTGCCAGCTCACAAGGAGGGAGGGCCAGGTTTTCATCCTACAATGAGCAGTTCTTC.

A word on this clone: Distinct nucleotide sequences in the sample also encode this CDR3. CDR3 nucleotides: TGTGCCAGCAGCGTAGGGGGGCAGGGGGGAACTGAAGCTTTCTTT. It translates to CASSVGGQGGTEAFF. The genes are TRBV9 and TRBJ1-1, with 7 bases that match TRBD1. This CDR3 is 15 amino acids long. V lost 0 bases and J lost 5; bases outside the gene matches: 7. Per germline, CDR1 SGDLS and CDR2 YYNGEE.

The chain has TRBV5-4 and TRBJ2-7; no firm D call. CDR1 SGHNT and CDR2 YYREEE come from the germline V gene (reference sequence). The V gene lost 0 bases and the J gene lost 5 bases, with 9 bases spanning the gap. This CDR3 is 13 amino acids long. CDR3 DNA sequence: TGTGCCAGCAGCTTGGGGGTTCTCAACGAGCAGTACTTC. Translation gives CASSLGVLNEQYF.

The gene calls are TRBV2 and TRBJ2-5, with D tentatively TRBD2 (5 bases). V lost 5 bases and J 2 bases, leaving 12 bases between the germline ends. This CDR3 has 14 amino acids. Per germline, CDR1 SNHLY and CDR2 FYNNEI. The CDR3 spells CASSPLTGQETQYF. CDR3 DNA sequence: TGTGCCAGCAGTCCTCTAACGGGGCAAGAGACCCAGTACTTC.

The rearrangement links TRBV11-3 to TRBJ1-2; D is uncertain. Trimming cost V 3 bases and J 4 bases, with 9 bases left between them. Germline CDR1 reads SGHNT; CDR2 reads YENEEA. The CDR3 extends over 13 amino acids. DNA for the CDR3: TGTGCCAGCAGCTTCGCACATCCCTATGGCTACACCTTC. Protein sequence: CASSFAHPYGYTF. The variable domain in full, with the rest retrieved from reference TRBV11-3 and TRBJ1-2, is EAGVVQSPRYKIIEKKQPVAFWCNPISGHNTLYWYLQNLGQGPELLIRYENEEAVDDSQLPKDRFSAERLKGVDSTLKIQPAELGDSAVYLCASSFAHPYGYTFGSGTRLTVV.